The subject of this entry is one TCR beta chain. A much larger clonotype is one base distant, so this may be a read error. Using a J-beta primer mix together with a sample-barcoded 5' primer, a second PCR was run for about 6 to 11 cycles. TCRdb recomputed calls from the 5' RACE reads with MiXCR, one row per CDR3 protein. The top ten clones hold 9.4% of a sample with 750,000 or so distinct CDR3 sequences, approximately 25% of them seen once. This entry is derived from a study of blood T cells in healthy people across ages. Germline trimming cut 0 bases from V and 4 bases from J; bases unmatched to any gene: 6. This CDR3 comprises 16 residues. Germline-derived CDR1 and CDR2 are LGHNA and YSLEER. These data were also filed under a second study, of T cells of mothers and their children.

Material for sequencing was blood. The source is a boy aged 10-17 years in good health. The chain employs TRBV4-3 and TRBJ2-1, with 7 positions matching TRBD2. The CDR3 protein is CASSQDSAGVYNEQFF. In DNA form, the CDR3 reads TGCGCCAGCAGCCAAGATAGTGCGGGGGTTTACAATGAGCAGTTCTTC.